The rows below give T cell receptor beta chains drawn from one sample of a study of blood T cell repertoires in COVID-19. Some clones are missing from TCRdb's copy, which holds only in-frame ones; the method was immunoSEQ multiplex PCR. The data hold 200,000 or so clones, with around 85% observed a single time. The sample consisted of peripheral blood. The origin of the receptors is a woman between 70 and 85 years old with acute or convalescent COVID-19. Both conserved end residues are part of each CDR3. The order of the fields is D gene, clone size, J gene, V gene, CDR3 protein, CDR3 DNA. A D gene is named only where the DNA matches it firmly. Rows give clone size only sometimes, using once, few, many, or a class for an expanded clone.

>-|-|TRBJ2-7|TRBV7-2
CASSPTRTASYEQYF
TGTGCCAGCAGCCCCACACGGACAGCCTCCTACGAGCAGTACTTC
>-|-|TRBJ2-3|TRBV5-1
CASSFSSTDTQYF
TGCGCCAGCAGCTTTTCTAGCACAGATACGCAGTATTTT
>TRBD1|-|TRBJ1-2|TRBV2
CASSVGQGTYGYTF
TGTGCCAGCAGTGTTGGACAGGGGACCTATGGCTACACCTTC
>TRBD2|-|TRBJ2-2|TRBV6-2/TRBV6-3
CASSPSGGARTGELFF
TGTGCCAGCAGCCCCAGCGGGGGGGCCAGAACCGGGGAGCTGTTTTTT
>-|-|TRBJ2-1|TRBV5-6
CASSLVQADEQFF
TGTGCCAGCAGCTTGGTTCAGGCCGATGAGCAGTTCTTC
>TRBD2|once|TRBJ2-1|TRBV12-3/TRBV12-4
CAITGTSGNEQFF
TGTGCCATTACCGGGACTAGCGGTAATGAGCAGTTCTTC
>-|-|TRBJ2-7|TRBV27
CASSLSLALAYEQYF
TGTGCCAGCAGTTTATCCCTTGCGTTGGCCTACGAGCAGTACTTC
>-|-|TRBJ1-4|TRBV5-4
CASSFSTNEKLFF
TGTGCCAGCAGCTTCTCAACTAATGAAAAACTGTTTTTT
>TRBD2|-|TRBJ2-2|TRBV5-1
CASSLVAGGTGELFF
TGCGCCAGCAGCTTGGTAGCGGGGGGCACCGGGGAGCTGTTTTTT
>-|-|TRBJ2-4|TRBV3-1/TRBV3-2
CASSQDQSVAKNIQYF
TGTGCCAGCAGCCAAGATCAAAGCGTAGCCAAAAACATTCAGTACTTC
>TRBD1|-|TRBJ2-7|TRBV28
CASKGQGGRYEQYF
TGTGCCAGCAAAGGACAGGGAGGTAGATACGAGCAGTACTTC
>-|few|TRBJ1-6|TRBV28
CASSFVGSPLHF
TGTGCCAGCAGTTTCGTCGGGTCACCCCTCCACTTT
>-|-|TRBJ1-1|TRBV2
CASSRDLGRTEAFF
TGTGCCAGCAGTCGGGACCTGGGGAGGACTGAAGCTTTCTTT
>-|-|TRBJ2-7|TRBV12-3/TRBV12-4
CASSDQGGYEQYF
TGTGCCAGCAGTGATCAGGGGGGCTACGAGCAGTACTTC
>-|-|TRBJ2-1|TRBV29-1
CSVLPLREQFF
TGCAGCGTTCTGCCTTTGAGGGAGCAGTTCTTC
>TRBD1|-|TRBJ2-7|TRBV19
CASAGQVDSYEQYF
TGTGCCAGTGCGGGACAGGTTGACTCCTACGAGCAGTACTTC
>-|-|TRBJ2-3|TRBV11-1
CASSLMAGRLLDTQYF
TGTGCCAGCAGCTTAATGGCAGGAAGGTTGTTGGATACGCAGTATTTT
>TRBD1|-|TRBJ1-2|TRBV19
CASSIPGGGYTF
TGTGCCAGTAGTATCCCAGGGGGCGGCTACACCTTC
>TRBD1|-|TRBJ2-1|TRBV10-3
CAASRQGSSYNEQFF
TGTGCCGCCTCACGACAGGGATCGTCCTACAATGAGCAGTTCTTC
>-|-|TRBJ2-7|TRBV7-8
CASSLRERTYEQYF
TGTGCCAGCAGCTTACGAGAGCGAACCTACGAGCAGTACTTC
>-|-|TRBJ2-5|TRBV5-8
CASSLDDKQVLQETQYF
TGTGCCAGCAGCTTGGACGACAAGCAGGTTCTCCAAGAGACCCAGTACTTC
>TRBD2|-|TRBJ2-1|TRBV3-1/TRBV3-2
CASSLRTSGGGPYNEQFF
TGTGCCAGCAGCCTTAGGACTAGCGGGGGGGGTCCCTACAATGAGCAGTTCTTC
>TRBD2|-|TRBJ2-5|TRBV7-8
CASSTSVQETQYF
TGTGCCAGCAGCACTAGCGTACAAGAGACCCAGTACTTC
>TRBD1|-|TRBJ1-2|TRBV2
CASTEQGYGYTF
TGTGCCAGCACCGAACAGGGGTATGGCTACACCTTC
>TRBD1|-|TRBJ1-2|TRBV12-3/TRBV12-4
CASTRQGSYGYTF
TGTGCCAGCACCCGACAGGGCTCCTATGGCTACACCTTC
>-|-|TRBJ2-3|TRBV3-1/TRBV3-2
CASSHLKGRGGGTDTQYF
TGTGCCAGCAGCCACCTTAAGGGGAGGGGGGGTGGCACAGATACGCAGTATTTT
>-|-|TRBJ1-2|TRBV11-2
CASSLVPPGGTGYTF
TGTGCCAGCAGCTTAGTACCCCCGGGGGGGACTGGCTACACCTTC
>-|-|TRBJ2-1|TRBV28
CASSLNANKQFF
TGTGCCAGCAGTTTAAACGCCAACAAGCAGTTCTTC
>TRBD1|-|TRBJ1-1|TRBV28
CASSLGPGQGAPEAFF
TGTGCCAGCAGTTTAGGGCCGGGACAGGGGGCTCCTGAAGCTTTCTTT
>TRBD1|-|TRBJ1-1|TRBV27
CASRGQGSTEAFF
TGTGCCAGCAGGGGACAGGGGTCCACTGAAGCTTTCTTT
>TRBD1|-|TRBJ2-1|TRBV24-1
CATSVRQGNLNEQFF
TGTGCCACCAGTGTCCGACAGGGGAACCTCAATGAGCAGTTCTTC
>TRBD2|-|TRBJ2-3|TRBV6-5
CASSYPSGGPTDTQYF
TGTGCCAGCAGTTACCCGAGCGGGGGGCCTACAGATACGCAGTATTTT
>-|-|TRBJ2-3|TRBV28
CASSKQGGGTDTQYF
TGTGCCAGCAGCAAACAGGGTGGAGGCACAGATACGCAGTATTTT
>-|once|TRBJ1-4|TRBV12-3/TRBV12-4
CASSRSTNEKLFF
TGTGCCAGCAGCAGATCAACTAATGAAAAACTGTTTTTT
>TRBD2|-|TRBJ2-2|TRBV7-3
CASSLIGTSGANTGELFF
TGTGCCAGCAGCTTAATTGGGACTAGCGGGGCCAACACCGGGGAGCTGTTTTTT
>-|once|TRBJ1-4|TRBV11-2
CASSQYSGRNEKLFF
TGTGCCAGCAGCCAATATTCAGGGAGGAATGAAAAACTGTTTTTT
>-|-|TRBJ1-4|TRBV6-2/TRBV6-3
CASTPGVSAEKLFF
TGTGCCAGCACCCCAGGAGTTTCGGCCGAAAAACTGTTTTTT
>TRBD2|few|TRBJ2-3|TRBV6-5
CASITSGGTDTQYF
TGTGCCAGCATTACTAGCGGGGGGACAGATACGCAGTATTTT
>TRBD1|-|TRBJ1-4|TRBV18
CASSRDRATNEKLFF
TGTGCCAGCTCTCGGGACAGGGCAACTAATGAAAAACTGTTTTTT
>-|-|TRBJ2-4|TRBV28
CASSQLDRAKNIQYF
TGTGCCAGCAGTCAGCTTGACAGAGCCAAAAACATTCAGTACTTC
>TRBD2|-|TRBJ2-2|TRBV3-1/TRBV3-2
CASSLLAGGDTGELFF
TGTGCCAGCAGCCTCCTCGCGGGGGGCGACACCGGGGAGCTGTTTTTT
>-|-|TRBJ2-3|TRBV5-5
CASSLAPGFSSTDTQYF
TGTGCCAGCAGCTTGGCCCCGGGATTTTCTAGCACAGATACGCAGTATTTT
>-|-|TRBJ2-7|TRBV7-2
CASSANTGREQYF
TGTGCCAGCAGCGCTAACACAGGGCGCGAGCAGTACTTC
>TRBD2|-|TRBJ2-7|TRBV19
CASRPTSGRDEQYF
TGTGCCAGTAGGCCGACTAGCGGGAGAGACGAGCAGTACTTC
>TRBD2|-|TRBJ2-3|TRBV27
CASRGDYPEADTQYF
TGTGCCAGCAGGGGGGACTATCCCGAGGCAGATACGCAGTATTTT
>-|-|TRBJ1-1|TRBV7-2
CASSFMMGGARINTEAFF
TGTGCCAGCAGCTTTATGATGGGAGGGGCCCGAATAAACACTGAAGCTTTCTTT
>-|-|TRBJ2-7|TRBV5-1
CASSSDSHKNYEQYF
TGCGCCAGCAGCTCGGACTCACACAAAAACTACGAGCAGTACTTC
>-|few|TRBJ1-2|TRBV12-3/TRBV12-4
CASSLTPNYGYTF
TGTGCCAGCAGTTTAACACCTAACTATGGCTACACCTTC
>-|-|TRBJ1-1|TRBV28
CASRGGGMNTEAFF
TGTGCCAGCAGAGGGGGGGGGATGAACACTGAAGCTTTCTTT
>-|-|TRBJ1-5|TRBV28
CASSPPDMLREPQHF
TGTGCCAGCAGTCCCCCGGACATGCTTCGAGAGCCCCAGCATTTT
>TRBD1|-|TRBJ1-4|TRBV4-2
CASSQALPRGRANEKLFF
TGTGCCAGCAGCCAAGCTCTTCCCAGGGGGCGGGCTAATGAAAAACTGTTTTTT
>TRBD2|-|TRBJ2-1|TRBV10-3
CAISDVLGLAGSYNEQFF
TGTGCCATCAGTGATGTATTAGGACTAGCGGGGTCCTACAATGAGCAGTTCTTC
>TRBD2|-|TRBJ2-1|TRBV7-2
CASSFGLAYNEQFF
TGTGCCAGCAGCTTTGGACTAGCCTACAATGAGCAGTTCTTC
>-|-|TRBJ1-5|TRBV7-9
CASSPNGVNQPQHF
TGTGCCAGCAGCCCTAACGGGGTGAATCAGCCCCAGCATTTT
>-|-|TRBJ2-1|TRBV20-1
CSASGQGGFGEQFF
TGCAGTGCTAGTGGTCAGGGGGGCTTTGGTGAGCAGTTCTTC